This T cell receptor (beta chain) was sequenced for a study of cytomegalovirus exposure and HLA in healthy donors. Study results and caveats: Previously analyzed data showed that most TCR beta V segments were productive at a frequency of about 90% or about 30%. The authors enumerated 150 to 200 TCR beta chains as linked to cytomegalovirus.

The germline V gene encodes CDR1 LNHDA and CDR2 SQIVND (reference sequence). CDR3 length: 13 residues. The ends were cut back, 11 bases at V and 4 bases at J, with 14 bases in the middle. The count of this clone is one. The antigen is undetermined. 13 Jbeta primers and 60 Vbeta primers were used for the PCR. Repertoires were generated with immunoSEQ multiplex PCR, while TCRdb's copy carries only in-frame clones and drops some. Among under 200,000 clones listed, around 79% were seen once. Sequenced input: PBMCs. This receptor was taken from a woman aged 35 to 49 in good health and CMV-seronegative. The rearrangement joins TRBV19 to TRBJ2-2, with D possibly matching TRBD1 (5 bases). The CDR3 DNA sequence: TGTGCCTCGGGCCAGGGCGGCACCGGGGAGCTGTTTTTT. Its protein is CASGQGGTGELFF.